What follows are 25 T cell receptor beta chains derived from one specimen sequenced in a study of blood T cell repertoires in COVID-19. Only in-frame clones appear in the TCRdb table, and some are missing; sequencing was by immunoSEQ multiplex PCR. The sample shows under 200,000 clones, 82% of them seen only once. Sequencing used PBMCs or T cells enriched from blood (not recorded which). The receptors come from a woman aged 60 to 75 with acute COVID-19.

This clone was observed a few times. The chain couples TRBV12-3 or TRBV12-4 to TRBJ2-7, with D perhaps TRBD2 (6 bases). V was cut by 6 bases and J by 5 bases, with 11 bases left in between. There are 12 residues in the CDR3. CDR3 sequence reads: CASSYGEDEQYF. The CDR3 DNA is TGTGCCAGCAGCTATGGGGAGGACGAGCAGTACTTC.

The V call is TRBV10-3, the J call TRBJ2-5, with D tentatively TRBD2 (5 bases). The CDR3 consists of 15 residues. CDR1 is ENHRY, CDR2 SYGVKD, per germline. V shed 3 bases and J shed 0 bases, with 11 bases lying between them. CDR3 DNA: TGTGCCATCAGTGATGACGCGGGCCACCAAGAGACCCAGTACTTC. Translation: CAISDDAGHQETQYF.

The rearrangement uses TRBV6-5 and TRBJ1-1, with 7 bases that match TRBD1. The CDR3 covers 13 residues. J gave up 5 bases and V 6 bases, and 6 bases lay outside the gene matches. Germline assignment: CDR1 MNHEY and CDR2 SVGAGI. In DNA, the CDR3 is TGTGCCAGCAGGTTTAACAGGGGAACTGAAGCTTTCTTT. Amino acid sequence: CASRFNRGTEAFF.

There are a few counts of this clone. The V call is TRBV4-3, the J call TRBJ2-7, with D perhaps TRBD2 (6 bases). Trimming shortened V by 4 bases and J by 3 bases, and 13 bases separated the two germline ends. The germline V gene has CDR1 LGHNA and CDR2 YSLEER. The CDR3 sequence is 14 residues long. CDR3 in amino acids: CASSRPGSNYEQYF. The CDR3 DNA reads as TGCGCCAGCAGCCGGCCCGGGAGCAACTACGAGCAGTACTTC.

J is TRBJ2-5 and V is TRBV5-6, with 9 bases matching TRBD2. The germline V gene has CDR1 SGHDT and CDR2 YYEEEE. The ends lost 5 bases at V and 5 bases at J; junction bases unmatched: 4. The CDR3 spans 13 residues. CDR3 DNA: TGTGCCAGCAGTAGCGGGAGTACTGAGACCCAGTACTTC. Its protein product is CASSSGSTETQYF.

The V gene is TRBV3-1 (or the pseudogene TRBV3-2), the J gene TRBJ2-7; D may be TRBD2 (6 bases). Germline values: CDR1 LGHDT, CDR2 YNNKEL (reference sequence). This CDR3 contains 16 residues. With 0 bases removed from V and 3 bases from J, the gap between germline ends came to 15 bases. The CDR3 is CASSQEGRPRGYEQYF. DNA for the CDR3: TGTGCCAGCAGCCAAGAGGGGAGGCCCAGAGGCTACGAGCAGTACTTC.

This chain links TRBV7-2 with TRBJ2-2, with TRBD2 identical over 8 bases. The CDR3 runs 15 residues. Trimming at V came to 6 bases and at J to 9 bases, leaving 12 bases not matched to a gene. Germline assignment: CDR1 SGHTA and CDR2 FQGNSA. CDR3 bases: TGTGCCAGCAGAAACCCGGGGGGGCCGTCTCGGGAGCTGTTTTTT. This codes for CASRNPGGPSRELFF. Full variable domain (outside the CDR3, taken from reference TRBV7-2 and TRBJ2-2): GAGVSQSPSNKVTEKGKDVELRCDPISGHTALYWYRQSLGQGLEFLIYFQGNSAPDKSGLPSDRFSAERTGGSVSTLTIQRTQQEDSAVYLCASRNPGGPSRELFFGEGSRLTVL.

The chain combines TRBV5-1 with TRBJ2-7, with TRBD1 matching 8 bases. The ends lost 3 bases at V and 5 bases at J; junction bases unmatched: 4. CDR3 length: 13 amino acids. The V gene's germline CDR1 is SGHRS and CDR2 YFSETQ. The CDR3 loop is CASSSRTGNEQYF. The CDR3 coding sequence is TGCGCCAGCAGCTCACGGACAGGGAACGAGCAGTACTTC. Looking up the rest from reference TRBV5-1 and TRBJ2-7 gives the full variable domain: KAGVTQTPRYLIKTRGQQVTLSCSPISGHRSVSWYQQTPGQGLQFLFEYFSETQRNKGNFPGRFSGRQFSNSRSEMNVSTLELGDSALYLCASSSRTGNEQYFGPGTRLTVT.

The chain combines TRBV6-2 or TRBV6-3 with TRBJ2-2; TRBD2 matches at 9 bases. Unmatched junction bases numbered 5, after V lost 8 bases and J lost 4 bases. Germline loops: CDR1 MNHEY, CDR2 SVGEGT. There are 14 residues in the CDR3. CDR3 bases: TGTGCCAGCTGCCGAGCGGGGGGCACCGGGGAGCTGTTTTTT. Its translation is CASCRAGGTGELFF.

For this clone: Other DNA sequences in the same sample also yield this CDR3. The chain is built from TRBV18 and TRBJ1-2; maybe TRBD1 (6 bases). The germline V and J ends were trimmed by 3 bases and 8 bases, with 13 bases remaining between them. In germline, CDR1 is KGHSH, CDR2 LQKENI. CDR3 length: 13 residues. For the CDR3, the DNA is TGTGCCAGCTCACCTTCACAGGGTTACGGCTACACCTTC. Its protein product is CASSPSQGYGYTF.

This chain links TRBV7-2 with TRBJ1-4; 8 nucleotides agree with TRBD1. V gave up 5 bases and J gave up 4 bases; unmatched junction bases: 6. The CDR3 totals 15 residues. Germline CDR1 reads SGHTA; CDR2 reads FQGNSA. The CDR3 nucleotides read TGTGCCAGCAGCCACTCGACAGGGGTTAATGAAAAACTGTTTTTT. This codes for CASSHSTGVNEKLFF.

The chain joins TRBV7-6 to TRBJ1-5, with no clear D. Trimming left V 5 bases short and J 4 bases short, with 9 bases between. CDR1 SGHVS and CDR2 FNYEAQ come from the germline V gene. The CDR3 contains 13 residues. The CDR3 loop reads CASSPYSNQPQHF. In DNA, the CDR3 is TGTGCCAGCAGCCCTTATTCTAATCAGCCCCAGCATTTT. Looking up the rest from reference TRBV7-6 and TRBJ1-5 gives the full variable domain: GAGVSQSPRYKVTKRGQDVALRCDPISGHVSLYWYRQALGQGPEFLTYFNYEAQQDKSGLPNDRFSAERPEGSISTLTIQRTEQRDSAMYRCASSPYSNQPQHFGDGTRLSIL.

This clone appeared a few times. The V and J genes are TRBV29-1 and TRBJ1-3; 7 bases line up with TRBD1. This CDR3 is 15 amino acids long. Germline CDR1 reads SQVTM; CDR2 reads ANQGSEA. The V segment lost 0 bases and the J segment 3 bases; nucleotides outside the gene matches: 5. The CDR3 DNA reads as TGCAGCGTTGAAGATAGGACAGGCCATGGAAACACCATATATTTT. This sequence encodes CSVEDRTGHGNTIYF.

This clone occurred a few times. This sample includes further DNA sequences coding for the same CDR3. The DNA for the CDR3 is TGCGCCAGCAGCTTTGGCGGGAGCGGTGGGGAGACCCAGTACTTC. Its protein product is CASSFGGSGGETQYF. The chain combines TRBV5-1 with TRBJ2-5; 7 bases match TRBD2. V was pared by 2 bases and J by 5 bases, with 9 bases of the junction left unmatched. Looked up from germline, CDR1 is SGHRS and CDR2 is YFSETQ. The CDR3 is made up of 15 amino acids.

This clone was counted many times. The V call is TRBV29-1, the J call TRBJ1-2, with 8 bases fitting TRBD1. CDR1 and CDR2 (germline): SQVTM, ANQGSEA. The CDR3 extends over 13 amino acids. The V segment lost 6 bases and the J segment 4 bases; nucleotides outside the gene matches: 7. Here the CDR3 reads CSVDFGTGYGYTF. The CDR3 nucleotides read TGCAGCGTCGACTTCGGGACAGGCTATGGCTACACCTTC.

The genes are TRBV7-2 and TRBJ1-4; possibly TRBD1 for D (6 bases). V shed 2 bases and J shed 2 bases, with 12 bases lying between them. CDR3 size: 16 residues. Germline V gene data show CDR1 as SGHTA and CDR2 as FQGNSA. This CDR3 reads CASSLRAQGTNEKLFF. CDR3 coding DNA: TGTGCCAGCAGCTTAAGGGCGCAGGGGACTAATGAAAAACTGTTTTTT.

The chain recombines TRBV18 with TRBJ1-5; D possibly corresponds to TRBD1 (6 bases). Trimming took 1 base from V and 3 from J, leaving 10 bases between them. This CDR3 is 15 amino acids long. The germline V gene has CDR1 KGHSH and CDR2 LQKENI. DNA for the CDR3: TGTGCCAGCTCACCACAATCAGGGGTCAATCAGCCCCAGCATTTT. As protein: CASSPQSGVNQPQHF.

The chain uses TRBV7-2 and TRBJ1-2, with 7 positions matching TRBD1. Germline CDR1 is SGHTA and CDR2 is FQGNSA. The V gene end was trimmed by 1 base and the J gene end by 2 bases; junction bases not matched to a gene: 7. The length of the CDR3 is 16 residues. The CDR3, as DNA: TGTGCCAGCAGCTTAGGACTTACAGGGGAAAACTATGGCTACACCTTC. It translates to CASSLGLTGENYGYTF.

This chain connects TRBV7-2 to TRBJ2-5; TRBD2 matches 10 bases. The trim removed 0 bases at V and 5 bases at J, leaving 12 bases unmatched. The CDR3 is made up of 18 amino acids. CDR1 and CDR2 (germline): SGHTA, FQGNSA. CDR3 protein: CASSLAFTQRGGWETQYF. The CDR3 DNA sequence: TGTGCCAGCAGCTTAGCCTTTACCCAGCGGGGGGGCTGGGAGACCCAGTACTTC.

This clone was counted a few times. This sequence joins TRBV25-1 and TRBJ2-1; 11 bases align to TRBD1. The germline gives CDR1 MGHDK, CDR2 SYGVNS. The CDR3 has 15 amino acids. J gave up 9 bases and V 4 bases, and 8 bases lay outside the gene matches. The CDR3 DNA reads as TGTGCCAGCAGTGCGCCGGGACAGGGGGTCAGTGAGCAGTTCTTC. Translation gives CASSAPGQGVSEQFF.

This sequence joins TRBV3-1 (or the pseudogene TRBV3-2) and TRBJ1-5, with D possibly TRBD1 on 5 matching bases. Germline lookup yields CDR1 LGHDT and CDR2 YNNKEL (reference sequence). The CDR3 consists of 16 residues. Between the trimmed V and J ends, which lost 1 base and 7 bases, there was a span of 17 bases. The CDR3 DNA reads as TGTGCCAGCAGCCAAGGGGGGGGTCGCCCCCACCAGCCCCAGCATTTT. Its translation is CASSQGGGRPHQPQHF.

The chain couples TRBV5-1 to TRBJ2-7; D perhaps matches TRBD1 (6 bases). Germline CDR1 reads SGHRS; CDR2 reads YFSETQ. V was shortened by 7 bases and J by 3 bases, with 20 bases between the two germline ends. The CDR3 sequence is 15 residues long. Written as DNA, the CDR3 is TGCGCCAGCCGACCGGACAGAGTTTTTGGCTACGAGCAGTACTTC. It codes for CASRPDRVFGYEQYF.

The genes are TRBV11-2 and TRBJ2-7, with D tentatively TRBD2 (5 bases). From germline, CDR1 is SGHAT and CDR2 FQNNGV. This CDR3 region has 15 residues. Trimming removed 3 bases at V and 3 bases at J, with 15 bases between. CDR3 sequence (DNA): TGTGCCAGCAGCTTTTTGTTCGACGGGATCTACGAGCAGTACTTC. It translates to CASSFLFDGIYEQYF.

V gene TRBV4-3 combines with J gene TRBJ2-4; D is undetermined. CDR3 length: 17 residues. Per germline, CDR1 LGHNA and CDR2 YSLEER. V was cut by 0 bases and J by 0 bases, with 12 bases left in between. The DNA for the CDR3 is TGCGCCAGCAGCCAAGATTATTACGAGCTAGCCAAAAACATTCAGTACTTC. Protein sequence: CASSQDYYELAKNIQYF.

This clone was seen only once. The chain carries TRBV3-1 (or the pseudogene TRBV3-2) and TRBJ2-1; D is unresolved. The germline CDR1 and CDR2 sequences are LGHDT and YNNKEL (reference sequence). The CDR3 runs to 15 residues. The V and J ends lost 4 bases and 5 bases respectively, with 15 bases between them. The CDR3 here is CASSPSSAANNEQFF. CDR3 coding DNA: TGTGCCAGCAGCCCGAGTAGTGCGGCAAACAATGAGCAGTTCTTC.